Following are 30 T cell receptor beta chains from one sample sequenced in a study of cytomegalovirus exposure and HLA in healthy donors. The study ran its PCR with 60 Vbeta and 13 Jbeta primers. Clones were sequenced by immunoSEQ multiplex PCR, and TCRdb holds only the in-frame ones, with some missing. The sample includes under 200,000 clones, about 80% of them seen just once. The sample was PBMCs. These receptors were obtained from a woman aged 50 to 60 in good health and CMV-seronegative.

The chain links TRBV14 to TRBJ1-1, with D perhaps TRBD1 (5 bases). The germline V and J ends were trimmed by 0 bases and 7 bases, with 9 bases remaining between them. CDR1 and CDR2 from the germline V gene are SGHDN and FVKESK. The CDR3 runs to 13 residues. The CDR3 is CASSQDWGGEAFF. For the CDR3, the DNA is TGTGCCAGCAGCCAAGATTGGGGGGGTGAAGCTTTCTTT.

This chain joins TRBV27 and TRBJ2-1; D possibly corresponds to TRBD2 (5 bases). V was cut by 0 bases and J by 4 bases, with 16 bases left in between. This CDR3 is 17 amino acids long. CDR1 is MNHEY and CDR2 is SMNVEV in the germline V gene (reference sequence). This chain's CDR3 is CASSLSFIERQYNEQFF. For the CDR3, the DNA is TGTGCCAGCAGTTTATCCTTTATAGAGCGGCAATACAATGAGCAGTTCTTC.

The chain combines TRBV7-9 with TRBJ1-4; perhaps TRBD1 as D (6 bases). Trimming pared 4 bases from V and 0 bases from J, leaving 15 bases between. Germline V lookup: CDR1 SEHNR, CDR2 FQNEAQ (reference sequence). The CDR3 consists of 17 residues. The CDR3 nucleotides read TGTGCCAGCAGCTCCAGCACAGGGTATGCAACTAATGAAAAACTGTTTTTT. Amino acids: CASSSSTGYATNEKLFF.

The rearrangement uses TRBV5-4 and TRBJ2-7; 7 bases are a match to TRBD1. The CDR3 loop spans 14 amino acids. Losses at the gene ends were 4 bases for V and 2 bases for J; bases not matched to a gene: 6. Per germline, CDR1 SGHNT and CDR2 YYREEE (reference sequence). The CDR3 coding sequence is TGTGCCAGCAGCAACCGGGACAGACCCTACGAGCAGTACTTC. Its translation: CASSNRDRPYEQYF.

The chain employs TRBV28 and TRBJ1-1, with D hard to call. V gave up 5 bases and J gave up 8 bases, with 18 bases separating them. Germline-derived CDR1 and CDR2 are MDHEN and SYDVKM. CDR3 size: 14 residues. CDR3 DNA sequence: TGTGCCAGCAGTCCTCAAACGGCGTGGGCAGAAGCTTTCTTT. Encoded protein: CASSPQTAWAEAFF.

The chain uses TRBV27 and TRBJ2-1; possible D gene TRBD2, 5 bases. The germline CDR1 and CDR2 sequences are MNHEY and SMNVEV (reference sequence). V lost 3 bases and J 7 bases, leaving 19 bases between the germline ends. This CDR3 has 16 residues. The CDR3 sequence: CASSLGPGLYANEQFF. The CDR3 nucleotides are TGTGCCAGCAGTTTGGGCCCCGGACTTTACGCTAATGAGCAGTTCTTC.

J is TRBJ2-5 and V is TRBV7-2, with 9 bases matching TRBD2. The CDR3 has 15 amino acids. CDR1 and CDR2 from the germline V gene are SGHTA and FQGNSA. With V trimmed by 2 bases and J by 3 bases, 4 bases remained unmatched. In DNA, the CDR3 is TGTGCCAGCAGCTTATGGTTAGCGGGGGAAGAGACCCAGTACTTC. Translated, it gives CASSLWLAGEETQYF.

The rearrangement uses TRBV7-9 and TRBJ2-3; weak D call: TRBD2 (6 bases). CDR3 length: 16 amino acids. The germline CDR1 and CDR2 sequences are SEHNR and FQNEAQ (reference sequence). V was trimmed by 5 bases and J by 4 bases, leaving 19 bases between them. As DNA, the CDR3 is TGTGCCAGCAGCAAGCTTATTGGGTGGGGGGCAGATACGCAGTATTTT. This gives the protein CASSKLIGWGADTQYF. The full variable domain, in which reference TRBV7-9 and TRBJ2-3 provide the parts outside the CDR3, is DTGVSQNPRHKITKRGQNVTFRCDPISEHNRLYWYRQTLGQGPEFLTYFQNEAQLEKSRLLSDRFSAERPKGSFSTLEIQRTEQGDSAMYLCASSKLIGWGADTQYFGPGTRLTVL.

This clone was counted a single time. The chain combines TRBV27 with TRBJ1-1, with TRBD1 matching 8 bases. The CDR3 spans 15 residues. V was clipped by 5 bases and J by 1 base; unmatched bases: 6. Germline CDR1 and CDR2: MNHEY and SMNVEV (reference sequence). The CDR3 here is CASSLWTGQNTEAFF. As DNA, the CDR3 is TGTGCCAGCAGTCTTTGGACAGGGCAGAACACTGAAGCTTTCTTT.

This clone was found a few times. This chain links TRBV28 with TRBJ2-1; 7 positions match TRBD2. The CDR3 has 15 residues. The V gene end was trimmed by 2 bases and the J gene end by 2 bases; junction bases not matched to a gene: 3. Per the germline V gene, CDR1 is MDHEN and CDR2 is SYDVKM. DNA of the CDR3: TGTGCCAGCAGTTTACTAGCGGAGACCTACAATGAGCAGTTCTTC. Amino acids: CASSLLAETYNEQFF. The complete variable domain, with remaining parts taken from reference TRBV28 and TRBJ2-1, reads DVKVTQSSRYLVKRTGEKVFLECVQDMDHENMFWYRQDPGLGLRLIYFSYDVKMKEKGDIPEGYSVSREKKERFSLILESASTNQTSMYLCASSLLAETYNEQFFGPGTRLTVL.

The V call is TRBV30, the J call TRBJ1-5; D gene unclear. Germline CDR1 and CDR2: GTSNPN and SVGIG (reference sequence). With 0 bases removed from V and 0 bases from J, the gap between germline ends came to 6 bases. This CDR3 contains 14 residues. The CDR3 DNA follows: TGTGCCTGGAGTGTACGGGGTAGCAATCAGCCCCAGCATTTT. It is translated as CAWSVRGSNQPQHF.

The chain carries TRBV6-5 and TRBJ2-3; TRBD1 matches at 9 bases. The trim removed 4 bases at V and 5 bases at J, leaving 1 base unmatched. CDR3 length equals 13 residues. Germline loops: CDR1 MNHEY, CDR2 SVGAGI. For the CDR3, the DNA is TGTGCCAGCAGTTCGACAGGGGGAGATACGCAGTATTTT. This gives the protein CASSSTGGDTQYF.

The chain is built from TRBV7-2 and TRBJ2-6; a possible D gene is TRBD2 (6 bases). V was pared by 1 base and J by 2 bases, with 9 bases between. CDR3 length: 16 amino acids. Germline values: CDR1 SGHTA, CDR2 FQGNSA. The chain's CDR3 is CASSLEPGAGANVLTF. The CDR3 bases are TGTGCCAGCAGCTTAGAACCGGGGGCTGGGGCCAACGTCCTGACTTTC.

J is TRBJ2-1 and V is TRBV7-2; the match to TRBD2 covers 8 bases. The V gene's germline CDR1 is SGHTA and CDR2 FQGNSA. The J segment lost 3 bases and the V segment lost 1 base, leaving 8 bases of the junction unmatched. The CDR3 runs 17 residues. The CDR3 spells CASSLDSGKNVYNEQFF. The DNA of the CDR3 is TGTGCCAGCAGCTTAGATAGCGGGAAAAACGTCTACAATGAGCAGTTCTTC.

CDR3 sequence reads: CAITARPAGDTGELFF. The CDR3 DNA follows: TGTGCCATCACCGCCCGGCCAGCGGGAGACACCGGGGAGCTGTTTTTT. V usage is TRBV10-3 and J usage is TRBJ2-2, with TRBD2 identical over 8 bases. The germline V gene encodes CDR1 ENHRY and CDR2 SYGVKD. This CDR3 is built from 16 residues. V trimming: 7 bases; J trimming: 3 bases; junction bases outside the gene matches: 10.

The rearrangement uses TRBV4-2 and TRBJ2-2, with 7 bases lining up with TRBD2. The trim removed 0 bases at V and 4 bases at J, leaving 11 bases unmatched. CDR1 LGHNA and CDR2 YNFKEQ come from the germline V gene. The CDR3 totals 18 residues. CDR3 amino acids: CASSQEVRAGAGTGELFF. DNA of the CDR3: TGTGCCAGCAGCCAAGAGGTTAGGGCGGGAGCGGGCACCGGGGAGCTGTTTTTT.

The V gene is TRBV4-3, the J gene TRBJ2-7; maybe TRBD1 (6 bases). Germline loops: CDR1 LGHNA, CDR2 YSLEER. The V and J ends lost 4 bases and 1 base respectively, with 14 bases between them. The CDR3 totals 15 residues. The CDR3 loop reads CASSPEGDRSYEQYF. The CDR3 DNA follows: TGCGCCAGCAGCCCAGAGGGCGACAGGTCCTACGAGCAGTACTTC.

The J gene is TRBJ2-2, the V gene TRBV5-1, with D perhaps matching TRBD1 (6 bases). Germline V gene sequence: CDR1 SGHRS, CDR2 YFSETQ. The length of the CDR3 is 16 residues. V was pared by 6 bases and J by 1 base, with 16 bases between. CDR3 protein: CASNPSGTLNTGELFF. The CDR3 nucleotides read TGCGCCAGCAACCCCTCCGGGACATTGAACACCGGGGAGCTGTTTTTT.

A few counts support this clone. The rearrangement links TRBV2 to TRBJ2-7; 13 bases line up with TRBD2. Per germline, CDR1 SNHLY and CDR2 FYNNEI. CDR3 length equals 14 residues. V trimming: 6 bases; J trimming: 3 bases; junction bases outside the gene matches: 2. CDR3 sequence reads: CASRTSGGFYEQYF. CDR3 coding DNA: TGTGCCAGCAGGACTAGCGGGGGGTTCTACGAGCAGTACTTC.

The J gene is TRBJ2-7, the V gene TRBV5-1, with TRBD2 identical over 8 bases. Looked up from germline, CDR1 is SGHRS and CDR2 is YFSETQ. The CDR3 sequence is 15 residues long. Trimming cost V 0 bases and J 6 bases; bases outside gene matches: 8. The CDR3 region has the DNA TGCGCCAGCAGCTTGGGCCCGGGGGGGAGCTCCGAGCAGTACTTC. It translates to CASSLGPGGSSEQYF.

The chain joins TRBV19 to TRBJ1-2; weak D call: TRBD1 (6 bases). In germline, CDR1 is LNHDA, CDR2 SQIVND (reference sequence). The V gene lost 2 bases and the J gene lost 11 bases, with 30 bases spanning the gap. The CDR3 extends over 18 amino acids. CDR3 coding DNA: TGTGCCAGTAGTATATATGGCAGGGGAATAGTGGAGAGAAGAGAATACACCTTC. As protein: CASSIYGRGIVERREYTF. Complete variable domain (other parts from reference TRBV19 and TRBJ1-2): DGGITQSPKYLFRKEGQNVTLSCEQNLNHDAMYWYRQDPGQGLRLIYYSQIVNDFQKGDIAEGYSVSREKKESFPLTVTSAQKNPTAFYLCASSIYGRGIVERREYTFGSGTRLTVV.

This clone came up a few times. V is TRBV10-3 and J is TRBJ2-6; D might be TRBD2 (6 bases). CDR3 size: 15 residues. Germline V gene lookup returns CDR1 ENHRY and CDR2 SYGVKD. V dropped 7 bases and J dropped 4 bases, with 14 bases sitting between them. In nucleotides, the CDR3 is TGTGCCATCACCTCAGGAGGGGCCGGGGCCAACGTCCTGACTTTC. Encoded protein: CAITSGGAGANVLTF.

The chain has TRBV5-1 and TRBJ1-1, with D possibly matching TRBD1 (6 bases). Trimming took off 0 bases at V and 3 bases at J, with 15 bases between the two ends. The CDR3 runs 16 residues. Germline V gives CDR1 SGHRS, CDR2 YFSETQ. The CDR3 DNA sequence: TGCGCCAGCAGCTTGGTGGACAGAACAATGGACACTGAAGCTTTCTTT. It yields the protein CASSLVDRTMDTEAFF.

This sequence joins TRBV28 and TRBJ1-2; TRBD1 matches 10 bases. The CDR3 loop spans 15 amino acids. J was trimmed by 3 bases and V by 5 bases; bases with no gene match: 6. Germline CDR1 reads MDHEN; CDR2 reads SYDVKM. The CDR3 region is CASSPGTGVHYGYTF. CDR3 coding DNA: TGTGCCAGCAGTCCCGGGACAGGGGTGCACTATGGCTACACCTTC.

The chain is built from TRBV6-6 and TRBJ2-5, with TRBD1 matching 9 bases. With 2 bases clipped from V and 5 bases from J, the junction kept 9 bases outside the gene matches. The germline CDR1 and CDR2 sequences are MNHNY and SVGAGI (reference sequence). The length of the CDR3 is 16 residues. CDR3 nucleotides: TGTGCCAGCAGTTACCCGGGACAGGGTTTTCTGGAGACCCAGTACTTC. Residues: CASSYPGQGFLETQYF.

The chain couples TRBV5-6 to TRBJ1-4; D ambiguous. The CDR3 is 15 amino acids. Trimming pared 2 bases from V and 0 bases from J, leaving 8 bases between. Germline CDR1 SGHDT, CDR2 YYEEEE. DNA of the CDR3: TGTGCCAGCAGCTTCGCGAGCTCAACTAATGAAAAACTGTTTTTT. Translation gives CASSFASSTNEKLFF.

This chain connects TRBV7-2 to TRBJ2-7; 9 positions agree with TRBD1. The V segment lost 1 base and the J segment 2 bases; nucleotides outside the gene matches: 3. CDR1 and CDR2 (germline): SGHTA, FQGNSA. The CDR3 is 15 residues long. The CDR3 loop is CASSLVGQGTYEQYF. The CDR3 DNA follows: TGTGCCAGCAGCTTAGTGGGACAGGGTACCTACGAGCAGTACTTC.

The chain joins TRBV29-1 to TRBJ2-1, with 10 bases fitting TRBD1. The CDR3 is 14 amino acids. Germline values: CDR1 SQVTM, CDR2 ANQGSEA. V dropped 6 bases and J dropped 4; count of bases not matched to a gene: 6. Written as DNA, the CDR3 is TGCAGCGTAATCCGGGACAGGGGTTACAATGAGCAGTTCTTC. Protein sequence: CSVIRDRGYNEQFF.

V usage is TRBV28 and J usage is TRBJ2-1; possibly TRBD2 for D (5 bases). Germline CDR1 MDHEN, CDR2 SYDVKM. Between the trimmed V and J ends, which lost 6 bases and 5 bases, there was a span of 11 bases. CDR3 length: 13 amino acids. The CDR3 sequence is CASRWGANNEQFF. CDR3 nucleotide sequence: TGTGCCAGCAGGTGGGGAGCGAACAATGAGCAGTTCTTC.

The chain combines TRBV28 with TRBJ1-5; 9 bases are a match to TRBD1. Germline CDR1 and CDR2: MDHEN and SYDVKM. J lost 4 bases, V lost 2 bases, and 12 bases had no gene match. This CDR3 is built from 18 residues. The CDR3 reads CASSLDPHKQGANQPQHF. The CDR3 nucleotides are TGTGCCAGCAGTTTAGACCCTCACAAACAGGGGGCTAATCAGCCCCAGCATTTT.